This T cell receptor beta chain was sequenced for a study of CD8 T cells in Susac syndrome. Study results and caveats: As acknowledged by the study, its TCR sequencing and HLA analysis included a relatively small number of individuals.

Random hexamers were used to reverse transcribe roughly 0.5 to 1 ug of RNA. Amplification of TCR beta CDR3 across 54 Vbeta and 13 Jbeta was performed with immunoSEQ multiplex PCR. One entry per CDR3 protein, called by TCRdb with MiXCR from the immunoSEQ multiplex PCR reads. The sample gives some 170,000 distinct CDR3 sequences, around 95% of which show up once; around 0.13% is in the top ten. Sequencing targeted TCR beta in T cells from blood (CD8+ and CD4+). Controls were healthy donors (matched for age and sex). There are 17 residues in the CDR3. V lost 6 bases, J lost 0 bases, and 10 bases stayed unmatched. Germline V gene lookup returns CDR1 MNHNS and CDR2 SASEGT. Concerning this clonotype: Its target is unknown.

Sequencing was carried out using CD4+ T cells from PBMCs. This receptor was identified in a human donor in good health. The chain is built from TRBV6-1 and TRBJ1-4; 7 bases match TRBD1. For the CDR3, the DNA is TGTGCCAGCAGCAACTACAGGGGTTTTACAACTAATGAAAAACTGTTTTTT. The encoded protein is CASSNYRGFTTNEKLFF.